This TCR beta chain was obtained from a study of blood T cell repertoires in COVID-19. Study information: Some COVID-19 samples were acute and others convalescent; all came from the United States, Italy and Spain. From T cells, B-cell-depleted T cells, or PBMCs came the material, which was cDNA or gDNA.

Profiled with immunoSEQ multiplex PCR; TCRdb holds only in-frame clones, not every one. The profile shows over 300,000 clones, more than 75% of them singletons. This study enrolled people aged about 18 to 100 from under 25 US geographic areas. Cohort assignment relied on participant-reported clinical history. The receptor was isolated from a woman younger than 45 with acute COVID-19. The sequencing input was PBMCs or T cells enriched from blood (not recorded which).

The CDR3 reads CASSSPLAGLDEKLFF. Written as DNA, the CDR3 is TGTGCCAGCAGCTCCCCCTTGGCGGGGTTGGACGAAAAACTGTTTTTT. This rearrangement joins TRBV11-2 to TRBJ1-4; D not certain. V dropped 4 bases and J dropped 8 bases, with 20 bases sitting between them. CDR1 is SGHAT, CDR2 FQNNGV, per germline. CDR3 length: 16 amino acids.